This is a list of T cell receptor beta chains from one sample in a study of a mutant IDH1 vaccine in newly diagnosed glioma. Some clones are missing from TCRdb's copy, which holds only in-frame ones; the method was immunoSEQ multiplex PCR. The sample consists of roughly 32,000 clones, around 79% of them appearing once. Antigens of these TCRs are unknown. Sequencing used PBMCs, obtained from a glioma patient whose treatment included an IDH1 peptide vaccine. These receptors were taken from a woman aged 30 to 39 with glioma. Some clones in this sample may be carry-over from other donors' samples. Both conserved end residues are part of each CDR3. D genes are given only for firm matches. The listing skips clone size in some rows; elsewhere it reads once, few, many or a size class.

abundance	v_gene	j_gene	d_gene	CDR3aa	CDR3nt
-	TRBV28	TRBJ2-5	-	CASSRRGTQYF	TGTGCCAGCAGTCGAAGAGGGACCCAGTACTTC
-	TRBV5-4	TRBJ1-5	-	CASSFGTSIYSNQPQHF	TGTGCCAGCAGCTTCGGGACATCGATTTATAGCAATCAGCCCCAGCATTTT
-	TRBV6-1	TRBJ1-3	-	CASSVQGPPGNTIYF	TGTGCCAGCAGTGTCCAGGGACCACCTGGAAACACCATATATTTT
few	TRBV2	TRBJ2-2	TRBD1	CASIRDRVTGELFF	TGTGCCAGCATTCGGGACAGGGTTACCGGGGAGCTGTTTTTT
few	TRBV2	TRBJ1-1	-	CASSDRDQAFF	TGTGCCAGCAGTGATCGGGATCAAGCTTTCTTT
few	TRBV5-4	TRBJ1-1	TRBD1	CASSRDRVSSTEAFF	TGTGCCAGCAGCAGGGACAGGGTTTCGAGCACTGAAGCTTTCTTT
-	TRBV7-6	TRBJ2-3	-	CASSLVSGSTTDTQYF	TGTGCCAGCAGCTTAGTTTCGGGGAGCACCACAGATACGCAGTATTTT
-	TRBV18	TRBJ2-3	TRBD1	CASSPQLTGGGTDTQYF	TGTGCCAGCTCACCCCAATTGACAGGGGGAGGCACAGATACGCAGTATTTT
few	TRBV13	TRBJ1-5	-	CASSLTRNQPQHF	TGTGCCAGCAGCTTAACGCGTAATCAGCCCCAGCATTTT
-	TRBV11-3	TRBJ1-1	TRBD1	CASSLDVGGGSTEAFF	TGTGCCAGCAGCTTAGATGTAGGGGGCGGGAGCACTGAAGCTTTCTTT
-	TRBV7-9	TRBJ1-4	-	CASSPQKGGLGEKLFF	TGTGCCAGCAGCCCCCAAAAGGGAGGCCTAGGTGAAAAACTGTTTTTT
-	TRBV6-1	TRBJ1-5	-	CASSVTRSNQPQHF	TGTGCCAGCAGTGTTACTAGAAGCAATCAGCCCCAGCATTTT
-	TRBV6-6	TRBJ1-5	-	CASSAEAGHSNQPQHF	TGTGCCAGCAGTGCGGAGGCAGGGCATAGCAATCAGCCCCAGCATTTT
once	TRBV7-6	TRBJ2-1	-	CASSLVGEGNEQFF	TGTGCCAGCAGCTTAGTGGGAGAGGGAAATGAGCAGTTCTTC
-	TRBV10-1	TRBJ2-2	-	CASSDPRDNTGELFF	TGCGCCAGCAGTGATCCTCGGGACAACACCGGGGAGCTGTTTTTT
-	TRBV10-2	TRBJ2-7	-	CASSWTGRLRELSYEQYF	TGCGCCAGCAGTTGGACAGGCCGGTTGCGGGAGTTATCCTACGAGCAGTACTTC
once	TRBV5-1	TRBJ2-3	-	CASSFVADTVDTQYF	TGCGCCAGCAGCTTCGTAGCGGATACCGTGGATACGCAGTATTTT
few	TRBV4-1	TRBJ1-4	TRBD1	CASSWDSPNEKLFF	TGCGCCAGCAGCTGGGACAGCCCCAATGAAAAACTGTTTTTT
-	TRBV5-5	TRBJ1-1	-	CASSLEGEGTGTEAFF	TGTGCCAGCAGCTTGGAAGGGGAGGGGACGGGCACTGAAGCTTTCTTT
-	TRBV7-2	TRBJ2-1	TRBD2	CASSLALLAGGVGDEQFF	TGTGCCAGCAGCTTAGCGCTACTAGCGGGAGGAGTTGGGGATGAGCAGTTCTTC
-	TRBV5-5	TRBJ1-4	-	CASSGAATVTNEKLFF	TGTGCCAGCAGCGGGGCCGCGACAGTTACTAATGAAAAACTGTTTTTT
-	TRBV7-2	TRBJ1-4	TRBD1	CASSVRTGRRGKLFF	TGTGCCAGCAGCGTCCGGACAGGGAGGAGAGGAAAACTGTTTTTT
-	TRBV5-8	TRBJ2-3	TRBD2	CASSNLAAFTDTQYF	TGTGCCAGCAGCAACCTAGCGGCTTTCACAGATACGCAGTATTTT
-	TRBV7-7	TRBJ2-5	-	CASSLEPGKDETQYF	TGTGCTAGCAGCTTAGAACCAGGGAAGGACGAGACCCAGTACTTC